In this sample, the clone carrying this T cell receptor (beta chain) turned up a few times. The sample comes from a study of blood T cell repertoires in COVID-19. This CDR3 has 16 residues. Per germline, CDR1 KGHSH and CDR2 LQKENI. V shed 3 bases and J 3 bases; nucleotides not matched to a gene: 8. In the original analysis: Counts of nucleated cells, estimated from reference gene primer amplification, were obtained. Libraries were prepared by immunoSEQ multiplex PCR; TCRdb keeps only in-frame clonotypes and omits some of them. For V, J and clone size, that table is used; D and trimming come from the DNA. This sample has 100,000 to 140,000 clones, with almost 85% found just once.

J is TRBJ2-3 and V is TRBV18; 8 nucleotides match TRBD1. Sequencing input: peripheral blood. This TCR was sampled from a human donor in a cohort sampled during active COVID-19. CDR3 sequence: CASSPLTGESTDTQYF. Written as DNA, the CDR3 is TGTGCCAGCTCACCTTTGACAGGGGAGAGTACAGATACGCAGTATTTT.